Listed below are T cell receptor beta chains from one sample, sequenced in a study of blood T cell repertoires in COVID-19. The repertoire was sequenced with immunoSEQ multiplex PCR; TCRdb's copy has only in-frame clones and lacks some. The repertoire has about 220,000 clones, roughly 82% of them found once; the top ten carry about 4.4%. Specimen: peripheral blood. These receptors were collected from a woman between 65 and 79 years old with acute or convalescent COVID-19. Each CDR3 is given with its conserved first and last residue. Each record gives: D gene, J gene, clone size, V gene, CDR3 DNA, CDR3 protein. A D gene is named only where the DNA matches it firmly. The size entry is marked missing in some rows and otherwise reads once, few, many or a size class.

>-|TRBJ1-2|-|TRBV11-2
TGTGCCAGCAGCTTAGGTCAAGCAGGGTATGGCTACACCTTC
CASSLGQAGYGYTF
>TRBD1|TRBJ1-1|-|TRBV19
TGTGCCAGTAGTCACCAGGGGGCGGTGAACACTGAAGCTTTCTTT
CASSHQGAVNTEAFF
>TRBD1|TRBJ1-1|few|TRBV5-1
TGCGCCAGCAGCTTGGCCCAGGGGGTAATGAACACTGAAGCTTTCTTT
CASSLAQGVMNTEAFF
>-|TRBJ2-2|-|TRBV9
TGTGCCAGCAGCCTCTTTGCCGGGGAGCTGTTTTTT
CASSLFAGELFF
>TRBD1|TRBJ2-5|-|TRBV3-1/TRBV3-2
TGTGCCAGCCGAGGGAAGGGGGCCTTTTCCCAAGAGACCCAGTACTTC
CASRGKGAFSQETQYF
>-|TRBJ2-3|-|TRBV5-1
TGCGCCAGCAGCTACTCCCGCGGGGGCACAGATACGCAGTATTTT
CASSYSRGGTDTQYF
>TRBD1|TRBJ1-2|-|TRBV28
TGTGCCAGCAGTCCCGGACAGGGGTATGGCTACACCTTC
CASSPGQGYGYTF
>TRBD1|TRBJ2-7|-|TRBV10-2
TGCGCCAGCAGTGGGGGACAGGGGAGGGCCTACGAGCAGTACTTC
CASSGGQGRAYEQYF
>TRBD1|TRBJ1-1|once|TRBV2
TGTGCCAGCAGCTCCGGGACAGGGGCATTTAACACTGAAGCTTTCTTT
CASSSGTGAFNTEAFF
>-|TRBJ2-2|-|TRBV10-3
TGTGCCATCAGTGAGTCGACAGGAAACGGGGAGCTGTTTTTT
CAISESTGNGELFF
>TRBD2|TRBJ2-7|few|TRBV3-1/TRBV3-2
TGTGCCAGCAGCCAGGGGGGGTTCCAATACGAGCAGTACTTC
CASSQGGFQYEQYF
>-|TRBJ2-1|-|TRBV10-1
TGCGCCAGCAGTGAGTTTCGAGGACTAACCTACAATGAGCAGTTCTTC
CASSEFRGLTYNEQFF
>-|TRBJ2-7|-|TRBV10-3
TGTGCCATCAGTTTCCAGGGCTACGAGCAGTACTTC
CAISFQGYEQYF
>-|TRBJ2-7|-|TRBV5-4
TGTGCCAGCAGCCCGGCCGGAGGGGGGGGGTACGAGCAGTACTTC
CASSPAGGGGYEQYF
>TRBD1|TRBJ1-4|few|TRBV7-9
TGTGCCAGCAGCTTAGCCGCCGGGACAGGCTTTGAAAAACTGTTTTTT
CASSLAAGTGFEKLFF
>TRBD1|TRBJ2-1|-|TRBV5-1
TGCGCCAGCAGCTTGGGGCAGGGGGCTGGTGAGCAGTTCTTC
CASSLGQGAGEQFF
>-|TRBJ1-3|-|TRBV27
TGTGCCAGCGGCCAAACCCGAAACACCATATATTTT
CASGQTRNTIYF
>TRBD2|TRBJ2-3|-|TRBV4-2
TGTGCCAGCAGCAACTCACTAGCGGGGCTAGGGGATACGCAGTATTTT
CASSNSLAGLGDTQYF
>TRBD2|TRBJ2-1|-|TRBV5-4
TGTGCCAGCAGCTTCGGGACTAACAATGAGCAGTTCTTC
CASSFGTNNEQFF
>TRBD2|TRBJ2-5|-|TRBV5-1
TGCGCCAGCACCCGGGGAGGGGACCAAGAGACCCAGTACTTC
CASTRGGDQETQYF
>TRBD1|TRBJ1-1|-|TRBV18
TGTGCCAGCTCACCCCCGGACAGGGCCATCCGGGGAGCTTTCTTT
CASSPPDRAIRGAFF
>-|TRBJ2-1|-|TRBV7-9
TGTGCCAGCAGCGCCAGACCAGGGATTCGGTCTAATGAGCAGTTCTTC
CASSARPGIRSNEQFF
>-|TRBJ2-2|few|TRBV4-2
TGTGCCAGCAGCCAAGGTGCCAGAATGAACACCGGGGAGCTGTTTTTT
CASSQGARMNTGELFF